This T cell receptor (beta chain) came from a study of blood T cell repertoires in COVID-19. Across the study: Spain, Italy and the United States supplied samples that represented acute and convalescent COVID-19. Nucleic acid was either cDNA or gDNA, and it came from T cells, B-cell-depleted T cells, or PBMCs.

The germline gives CDR1 MNHEY, CDR2 SMNVEV (reference sequence). The CDR3 contains 15 residues. V lost 6 bases to trimming and J lost 0 bases, with 11 bases between them. As handled by the study authors: Amplification of reference gene primers was used by the study to estimate nucleated cell counts. Some clones are missing from TCRdb's copy, which holds only in-frame ones; the method was immunoSEQ multiplex PCR. The V and J calls and clone size were taken over from that table, and D and trimming were inferred from the DNA. The repertoire holds tens of thousands of clones, with around 87% as singletons.

This TCR derives from a woman aged 55 to 70 with COVID-19, enrolled during active disease. Input material: peripheral blood. The chain joins TRBV27 to TRBJ1-4; no reliable D call. For the CDR3, the DNA is TGTGCCAGCAGACCCTGGCGGGCAACTAATGAAAAACTGTTTTTT. It translates to CASRPWRATNEKLFF.